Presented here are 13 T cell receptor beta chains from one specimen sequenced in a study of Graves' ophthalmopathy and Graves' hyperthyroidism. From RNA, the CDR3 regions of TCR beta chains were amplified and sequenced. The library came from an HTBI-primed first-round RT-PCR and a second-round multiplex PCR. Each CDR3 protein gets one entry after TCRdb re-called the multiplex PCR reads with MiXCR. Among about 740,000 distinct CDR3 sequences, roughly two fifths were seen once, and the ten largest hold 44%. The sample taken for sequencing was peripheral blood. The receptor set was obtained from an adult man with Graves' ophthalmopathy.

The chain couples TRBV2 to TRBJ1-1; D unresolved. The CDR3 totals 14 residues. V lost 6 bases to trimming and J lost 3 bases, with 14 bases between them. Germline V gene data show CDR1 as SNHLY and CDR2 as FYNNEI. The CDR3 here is CASRADPWDTEAFF. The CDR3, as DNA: TGTGCCAGCAGGGCAGACCCGTGGGACACTGAAGCTTTCTTT.

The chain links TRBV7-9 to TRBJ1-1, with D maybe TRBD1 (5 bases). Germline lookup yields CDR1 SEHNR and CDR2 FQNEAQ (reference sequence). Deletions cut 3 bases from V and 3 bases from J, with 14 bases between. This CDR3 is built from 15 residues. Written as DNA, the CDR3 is TGTGCCAGCAGCTTGATCCGGGGGGTTGACACTGAAGCTTTCTTT. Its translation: CASSLIRGVDTEAFF.

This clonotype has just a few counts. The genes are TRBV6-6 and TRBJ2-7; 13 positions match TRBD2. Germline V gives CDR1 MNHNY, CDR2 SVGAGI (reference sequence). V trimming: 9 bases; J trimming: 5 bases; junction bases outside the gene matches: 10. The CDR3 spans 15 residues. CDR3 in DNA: TGTGCCAGTCTCGAGACTAGCGGGAGGCTCGACGAGCAGTACTTC. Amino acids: CASLETSGRLDEQYF.

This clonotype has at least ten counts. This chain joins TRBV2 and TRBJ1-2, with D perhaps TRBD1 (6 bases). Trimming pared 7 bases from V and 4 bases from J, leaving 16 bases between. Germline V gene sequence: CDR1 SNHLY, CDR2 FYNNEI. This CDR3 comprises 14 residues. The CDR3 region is CASIRQVTAYGYTF. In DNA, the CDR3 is TGTGCCAGCATTCGACAGGTAACGGCCTATGGCTACACCTTC. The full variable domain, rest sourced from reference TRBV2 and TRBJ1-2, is EPEVTQTPSHQVTQMGQEVILRCVPISNHLYFYWYRQILGQKVEFLVSFYNNEISEKSEIFDDQFSVERPDGSNFTLKIRSTKLEDSAMYFCASIRQVTAYGYTFGSGTRLTVV.

CDR3 amino acids: CASSLSGVTGETQYF. DNA for the CDR3: TGTGCCAGCAGCCTGAGCGGGGTAACCGGGGAGACCCAGTACTTC. The gene calls are TRBV7-2 and TRBJ2-5; 7 bases align to TRBD2. The CDR3 length is 15 residues. Germline CDR1 is SGHTA and CDR2 is FQGNSA. The V segment lost 5 bases and the J segment 5 bases; nucleotides outside the gene matches: 11.

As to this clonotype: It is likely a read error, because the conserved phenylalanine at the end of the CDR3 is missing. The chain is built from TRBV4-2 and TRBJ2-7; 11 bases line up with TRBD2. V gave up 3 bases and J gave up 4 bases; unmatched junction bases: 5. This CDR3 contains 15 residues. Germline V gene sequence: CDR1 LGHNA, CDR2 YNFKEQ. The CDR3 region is CASSQDTSGGYEQYL. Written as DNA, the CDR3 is TGTGCCAGCAGCCAGGATACTAGCGGGGGATACGAGCAGTACCTC.

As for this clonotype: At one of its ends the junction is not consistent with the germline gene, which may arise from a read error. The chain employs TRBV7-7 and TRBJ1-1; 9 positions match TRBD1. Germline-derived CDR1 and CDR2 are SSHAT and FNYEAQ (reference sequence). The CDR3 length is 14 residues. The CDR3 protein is CASSYRGLGTEAFF. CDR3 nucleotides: TGCGCCAGCAGCTACAGGGGGCTGGGGACTGAAGCTTTCTTT. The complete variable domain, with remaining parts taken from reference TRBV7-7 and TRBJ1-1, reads GAGVSQSPRYKVTKRGQDVTLRCDPISSHATLYWYQQALGQGPEFLTYFNYEAQPDKSGLPSDRFSAERPEGSISTLTIQRTEQRDSAMYRCASSYRGLGTEAFFGQGTRLTVV.

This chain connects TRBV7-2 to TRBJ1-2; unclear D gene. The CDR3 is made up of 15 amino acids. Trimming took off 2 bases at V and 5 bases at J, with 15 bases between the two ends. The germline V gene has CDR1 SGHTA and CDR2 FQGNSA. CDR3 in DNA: TGTGCCAGCAGCTTATATTCAAGGGTGGGGTATGGCTACACCTTC. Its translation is CASSLYSRVGYGYTF.

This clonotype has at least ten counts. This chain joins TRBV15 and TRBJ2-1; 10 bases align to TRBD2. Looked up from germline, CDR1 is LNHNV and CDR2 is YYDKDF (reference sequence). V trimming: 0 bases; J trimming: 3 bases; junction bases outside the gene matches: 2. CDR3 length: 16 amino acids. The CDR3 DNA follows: TGTGCCACCAGCAGAGAACTAGCGGGAATCTACAATGAGCAGTTCTTC. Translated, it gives CATSRELAGIYNEQFF.

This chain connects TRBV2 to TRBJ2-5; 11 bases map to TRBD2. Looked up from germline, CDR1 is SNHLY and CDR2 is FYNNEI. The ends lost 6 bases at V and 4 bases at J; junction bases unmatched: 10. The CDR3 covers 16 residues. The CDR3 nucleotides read TGTGCCAGCAGCCTCGTTAGCGGGGGGGCCCGAGAGACCCAGTACTTC. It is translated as CASSLVSGGARETQYF. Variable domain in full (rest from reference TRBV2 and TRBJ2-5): EPEVTQTPSHQVTQMGQEVILRCVPISNHLYFYWYRQILGQKVEFLVSFYNNEISEKSEIFDDQFSVERPDGSNFTLKIRSTKLEDSAMYFCASSLVSGGARETQYFGPGTRLLVL.

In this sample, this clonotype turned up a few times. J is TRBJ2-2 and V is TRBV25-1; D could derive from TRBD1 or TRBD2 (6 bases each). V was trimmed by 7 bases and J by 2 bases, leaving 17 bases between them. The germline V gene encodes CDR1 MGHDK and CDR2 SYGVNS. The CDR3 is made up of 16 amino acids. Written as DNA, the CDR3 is TGTGCCAGCATGGATCCCGCGGGACATAACACCGGGGAGCTGTTTTTT. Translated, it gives CASMDPAGHNTGELFF. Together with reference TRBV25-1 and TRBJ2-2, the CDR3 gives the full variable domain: EADIYQTPRYLVIGTGKKITLECSQTMGHDKMYWYQQDPGMELHLIHYSYGVNSTEKGDLSSESTVSRIRTEHFPLTLESARPSHTSQYLCASMDPAGHNTGELFFGEGSRLTVL.

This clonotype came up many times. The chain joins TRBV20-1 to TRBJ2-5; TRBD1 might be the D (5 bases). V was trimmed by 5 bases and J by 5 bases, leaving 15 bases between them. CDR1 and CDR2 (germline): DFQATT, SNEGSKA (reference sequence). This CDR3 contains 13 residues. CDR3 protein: CSAPRSQGETQYF. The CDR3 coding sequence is TGCAGTGCTCCCAGATCGCAGGGCGAGACCCAGTACTTC.

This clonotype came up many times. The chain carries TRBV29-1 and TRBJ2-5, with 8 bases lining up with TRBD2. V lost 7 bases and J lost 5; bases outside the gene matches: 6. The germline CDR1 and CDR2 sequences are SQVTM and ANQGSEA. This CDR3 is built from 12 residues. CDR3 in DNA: TGCAGCGCCGGGAGGGCGTTTGAGACCCAGTACTTC. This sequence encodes CSAGRAFETQYF.